The 2 T cell receptor beta chains presented below share a single source sample, sequenced in a study of cytomegalovirus exposure and HLA in healthy donors. In the PCR, 60 Vbeta and 13 Jbeta primers were used. Assay used: immunoSEQ multiplex PCR; TCRdb lists only in-frame clones, some missing. The table records about 170,000 clones, 75% to 90% of them present only once. Sequencing was carried out using PBMCs. Every receptor here comes from a woman aged 50 to 60 in good health and CMV-seropositive.

This clone occurred a few times. The germline gene is not matched at one end of the junction; a read error may be the cause. The chain couples TRBV7-9 to TRBJ2-7, with a tentative D call TRBD1 (5 bases). Germline assignment: CDR1 SEHNR and CDR2 FQNEAQ (reference sequence). The CDR3 totals 12 residues. CDR3 protein: CSSSTDSYEQYF. CDR3 bases: TGTTCCAGCAGCACCGACAGCTACGAGCAGTACTTC.

The chain employs TRBV30 and TRBJ1-3; the D is unclear. The CDR3 contains 14 residues. V dropped 1 base and J dropped 0 bases, with 7 bases sitting between them. Germline V gene sequence: CDR1 GTSNPN, CDR2 SVGIG (reference sequence). This chain's CDR3 is CAWSDVYSGNTIYF. CDR3 DNA: TGTGCCTGGAGTGATGTCTACTCTGGAAACACCATATATTTT.